These 23 T cell receptor beta chains came from one sample sequenced in a study of blood T cells in healthy people across ages. Combining a sample-barcoded 5' primer with a J-beta primer mix, a second PCR ran for roughly 7 to 11 cycles. Using its own MiXCR run on the 5' RACE reads, TCRdb lists one record per CDR3 protein. The data hold over a million distinct CDR3 sequences, with under 55% observed a single time. Sequenced material: blood. These receptors were collected from a woman aged 60-75 years in good health.

The chain employs TRBV27 and TRBJ2-7; tentatively, D is TRBD1 (6 bases). This CDR3 has 14 amino acids. CDR1 is MNHEY, CDR2 SMNVEV, per germline (reference sequence). V dropped 6 bases and J dropped 2 bases, with 14 bases sitting between them. The CDR3 region has the DNA TGTGCCAGCAGCCGGGACACCCTCACCTACGAGCAGTACTTC. It translates to CASSRDTLTYEQYF.

V is TRBV2 and J is TRBJ2-1; no reliable D call. Germline V gene sequence: CDR1 SNHLY, CDR2 FYNNEI. The CDR3 runs to 12 residues. With 5 bases removed from V and 9 bases from J, the gap between germline ends came to 11 bases. CDR3 sequence: CASSLALGEQFF. The DNA of the CDR3 is TGTGCCAGCAGTTTGGCCCTCGGTGAGCAGTTCTTC. The whole variable domain, filled in from reference TRBV2 and TRBJ2-1, reads EPEVTQTPSHQVTQMGQEVILRCVPISNHLYFYWYRQILGQKVEFLVSFYNNEISEKSEIFDDQFSVERPDGSNFTLKIRSTKLEDSAMYFCASSLALGEQFFGPGTRLTVL.

Note on this clonotype: A junction boundary mismatches the germline segment, possibly from a read error. V gene TRBV6-5 combines with J gene TRBJ2-7; no clear D gene. Germline CDR1 reads MNHEY; CDR2 reads SVGAGI. The CDR3 covers 14 residues. CDR3 DNA sequence: TGTGCCAGCAGTTACGGTGACACCAACTACGAGCGGTACTTC. The encoded protein is CASSYGDTNYERYF.

This clonotype has more than one count but fewer than ten. This sequence joins TRBV11-1 and TRBJ1-2, with 7 positions matching TRBD1. Germline V gives CDR1 SGHAT, CDR2 FQDESV (reference sequence). This CDR3 has 17 amino acids. V was pared by 1 base and J by 5 bases, with 13 bases of the junction left unmatched. DNA of the CDR3: TGTGCCAGCAGCTTAGGTGGGACCGGGACAGCGCTTTATGGCTACACCTTC. Translating gives CASSLGGTGTALYGYTF.

This chain uses TRBV15 with TRBJ2-1; D remains ambiguous. This CDR3 has 12 residues. Germline V lookup: CDR1 LNHNV, CDR2 YYDKDF (reference sequence). V lost 3 bases to trimming and J lost 5 bases, with 5 bases between them. The CDR3 spells CATSSRNNEQFF. The CDR3 bases are TGTGCCACCAGCAGCAGAAACAATGAGCAGTTCTTC. Full variable domain (outside the CDR3, taken from reference TRBV15 and TRBJ2-1): DAMVIQNPRYQVTQFGKPVTLSCSQTLNHNVMYWYQQKSSQAPKLLFHYYDKDFNNEADTPDNFQSRRPNTSFCFLDIRSPGLGDTAMYLCATSSRNNEQFFGPGTRLTVL.

The rearrangement joins TRBV7-2 to TRBJ2-1, with D tentatively TRBD2 (6 bases). The V end was cut by 1 base, the J end by 6 bases, with 22 bases between. The CDR3 sequence is 18 residues long. Per the germline V gene, CDR1 is SGHTA and CDR2 is FQGNSA. The chain's CDR3 is CASSLGGLAVGGGNEQFF. The CDR3 region has the DNA TGTGCCAGCAGCTTAGGGGGTTTAGCGGTGGGAGGTGGCAATGAGCAGTTCTTC.

This rearrangement joins TRBV4-2 to TRBJ2-5, with D maybe TRBD2 (6 bases). Germline CDR1 is LGHNA and CDR2 is YNFKEQ. V dropped 0 bases and J dropped 2 bases, with 16 bases sitting between them. The CDR3 has 17 residues. The CDR3 reads CASSQEGQLARQETQYF. CDR3 coding DNA: TGTGCCAGCAGCCAAGAAGGCCAGCTAGCGAGACAAGAGACCCAGTACTTC.

V gene TRBV6-5 combines with J gene TRBJ1-2; 7 bases match TRBD1. CDR3 length equals 14 residues. Germline V gene lookup returns CDR1 MNHEY and CDR2 SVGAGI. Trimming took 6 bases from V and 5 from J; bases not matched to a gene: 9. The CDR3 spells CASSMGDSIYGYTF. The CDR3 DNA sequence: TGTGCCAGCAGCATGGGGGACAGCATATATGGCTACACCTTC.

The chain joins TRBV10-3 to TRBJ2-1, with 11 bases lining up with TRBD1. The CDR3 has 15 amino acids. The trim removed 7 bases at V and 6 bases at J, leaving 8 bases unmatched. The germline CDR1 and CDR2 sequences are ENHRY and SYGVKD. The CDR3: CAINEGQGGLNEQFF. CDR3 DNA sequence: TGTGCCATCAACGAGGGACAGGGGGGCCTCAATGAGCAGTTCTTC.

The gene calls are TRBV19 and TRBJ2-3; TRBD2 aligns across 8 bases. V lost 1 base, J lost 5 bases, and 2 bases stayed unmatched. Germline V gene sequence: CDR1 LNHDA, CDR2 SQIVND (reference sequence). The CDR3 spans 14 residues. CDR3 amino acids: CASSIGGLVDTQYF. CDR3 bases: TGTGCCAGTAGTATAGGGGGACTAGTAGATACGCAGTATTTT.

J is TRBJ1-5 and V is TRBV19; the match to TRBD1 covers 8 bases. V shed 3 bases, J shed 5 bases, and the junction held 9 bases outside the gene matches. The CDR3 has 16 amino acids. Germline CDR1 reads LNHDA; CDR2 reads SQIVND (reference sequence). As DNA, the CDR3 is TGTGCCAGTAGTATTGTCAGGGGGCGAGGGGATCAGCCCCAGCATTTT. Its protein product is CASSIVRGRGDQPQHF. Using reference TRBV19 and TRBJ1-5 for the parts outside the CDR3, the full variable domain is DGGITQSPKYLFRKEGQNVTLSCEQNLNHDAMYWYRQDPGQGLRLIYYSQIVNDFQKGDIAEGYSVSREKKESFPLTVTSAQKNPTAFYLCASSIVRGRGDQPQHFGDGTRLSIL.

This clonotype was seen a few times. CDR3 coding DNA: TGTGCCAGCAGTGATGGCGGATGGGGGGGGGCCAAAAACATTCAGTACTTC. Translation: CASSDGGWGGAKNIQYF. V and J are TRBV25-1 and TRBJ2-4, with TRBD2 matching over 7 bases. The ends lost 3 bases at V and 1 base at J; junction bases unmatched: 9. The germline V gene encodes CDR1 MGHDK and CDR2 SYGVNS. This CDR3 region has 17 residues.

The chain recombines TRBV25-1 with TRBJ2-5; 7 nucleotides align to TRBD1. After removal of 8 bases from V and 1 base from J, the junction contained 7 bases not matched to a gene. There are 14 residues in the CDR3. CDR1 and CDR2 (germline): MGHDK, SYGVNS. CDR3 region: CASVATGRQETQYF. CDR3 sequence (DNA): TGTGCCAGCGTTGCGACAGGGCGCCAAGAGACCCAGTACTTC. The full variable domain, its missing parts supplied by reference TRBV25-1 and TRBJ2-5, is EADIYQTPRYLVIGTGKKITLECSQTMGHDKMYWYQQDPGMELHLIHYSYGVNSTEKGDLSSESTVSRIRTEHFPLTLESARPSHTSQYLCASVATGRQETQYFGPGTRLLVL.

The CDR3 bases are TGCAGTGCTAGGGCCGGTTCTAGCGGTTCCACTCATGAGCAGTTCTTC. Its translation: CSARAGSSGSTHEQFF. This chain links TRBV20-1 with TRBJ2-1; 7 bases fit TRBD2. The germline gives CDR1 DFQATT, CDR2 SNEGSKA (reference sequence). This CDR3 has 16 residues. Unmatched junction bases numbered 16, after V lost 3 bases and J lost 8 bases.

This clonotype has a handful of counts. The chain employs TRBV28 and TRBJ2-1, with 10 bases fitting TRBD2. This CDR3 spans 15 amino acids. Germline V gene data show CDR1 as MDHEN and CDR2 as SYDVKM. After removal of 2 bases from V and 6 bases from J, the junction contained 4 bases not matched to a gene. CDR3 sequence: CASSLGTSDRNEQFF. The CDR3 DNA reads as TGTGCCAGCAGTTTAGGGACTAGCGATCGCAATGAGCAGTTCTTC.

This clonotype was counted only a few times. The chain joins TRBV9 to TRBJ2-3; 8 bases are shared with TRBD2. The germline gives CDR1 SGDLS, CDR2 YYNGEE. There are 15 residues in the CDR3. After removal of 6 bases from V and 0 bases from J, the junction contained 6 bases not matched to a gene. This CDR3 reads CASMASGHSTDTQYF. CDR3 nucleotides: TGTGCCAGCATGGCTAGCGGGCATAGCACAGATACGCAGTATTTT.

The chain couples TRBV5-5 to TRBJ2-5, with D perhaps matching TRBD2 (6 bases). Germline assignment: CDR1 SGHKS and CDR2 YYEKEE (reference sequence). Trimming left V 2 bases short and J 3 bases short, with 20 bases between. The CDR3 is 17 amino acids. In DNA, the CDR3 is TGTGCCAGCAGCTTAAGGATCGGCGGGGCCAGGGAAGAGACCCAGTACTTC. This encodes CASSLRIGGAREETQYF.

V is TRBV7-3 and J is TRBJ2-5; 10 positions agree with TRBD2. The CDR3 extends over 14 amino acids. The germline gives CDR1 SGHTA, CDR2 FQGTGA. V gave up 5 bases and J gave up 11 bases; unmatched junction bases: 11. This CDR3 is CASSPGTSAMEQYF. CDR3 coding DNA: TGTGCCAGCAGCCCTGGGACTAGCGCGATGGAGCAGTACTTC.

This clonotype was found a few times. V is TRBV27 and J is TRBJ2-6; a weak D match, TRBD2 (6 bases). V was cut by 10 bases and J by 0 bases, with 19 bases left in between. Germline assignment: CDR1 MNHEY and CDR2 SMNVEV (reference sequence). This CDR3 has 17 amino acids. CDR3 sequence reads: CATGVGAPVSGANVLTF. In DNA, the CDR3 is TGTGCCACGGGAGTTGGGGCCCCCGTCTCTGGGGCCAACGTCCTGACTTTC. Variable domain in full (rest from reference TRBV27 and TRBJ2-6): EAQVTQNPRYLITVTGKKLTVTCSQNMNHEYMSWYRQDPGLGLRQIYYSMNVEVTDKGDVPEGYKVSRKEKRNFPLILESPSPNQTSLYFCATGVGAPVSGANVLTFGAGSRLTVL.

V usage is TRBV20-1 and J usage is TRBJ2-1; 9 bases match TRBD2. The CDR3 covers 14 residues. The V gene's germline CDR1 is DFQATT and CDR2 SNEGSKA (reference sequence). CDR3 in DNA: TGCAGAGGGGCGGGGACTAGCTGTGTGGATGAGCAGTTCTTC. It encodes CRGAGTSCVDEQFF.

This clonotype has at least ten counts. The chain carries TRBV7-8 and TRBJ2-1, with 8 bases fitting TRBD2. The CDR3 loop spans 16 amino acids. Germline V CDR1 and CDR2: SGHVS, FQNEAQ. After removal of 0 bases from V and 8 bases from J, the junction contained 9 bases not matched to a gene. The CDR3 DNA follows: TGTGCCAGCAGCTTAGCCGGGACTAGGAATATAGATGAGCAGTTCTTC. Translated: CASSLAGTRNIDEQFF.

The J gene is TRBJ2-1, the V gene TRBV20-1; 7 nucleotides line up with TRBD2. Germline values: CDR1 DFQATT, CDR2 SNEGSKA (reference sequence). Trimming removed 0 bases from V and 7 bases from J; junction bases left unmatched: 9. The CDR3 sequence is 15 residues long. The CDR3 reads CSARDLRGGSNEQFF. The CDR3 nucleotides are TGCAGTGCTAGAGATCTCCGGGGCGGGAGTAATGAGCAGTTCTTC.

The V and J genes are TRBV6-5 and TRBJ2-2; 7 positions agree with TRBD1. The V segment lost 6 bases and the J segment 5 bases; nucleotides outside the gene matches: 6. The CDR3 runs 14 residues. Germline CDR1 MNHEY, CDR2 SVGAGI. CDR3 loop: CASSVQGRTGELFF. For the CDR3, the DNA is TGTGCCAGCAGCGTACAGGGGCGTACCGGGGAGCTGTTTTTT.